Listed below are T cell receptor beta chains from one sample, sequenced in a study of CD4 and CD8 cells across lung adenocarcinoma regions. In TCRdb, the PCR reads were re-called with MiXCR into one record per CDR3 protein. This sample has some 20,000 distinct CDR3 sequences, with 46% found just once. The sample taken for sequencing was CD4+ T cells from the margin of a lung tumor. All receptors derive from a male donor with lung adenocarcinoma. The CD4 and CD8 labels of this study may be unreliable. CDR3s include the opening cysteine and the closing phenylalanine or tryptophan. The D gene is left open where the match is weak. Size values are once, few and many counts, or a class for expanded clones, and some rows have none.

>NA|TRBV6-1|TRBJ2-2|TRBD1
CASSDPLTGGRTGELFF
TGTGCCAGCAGTGATCCACTCACAGGGGGCAGGACCGGGGAGCTGTTTTTT
>few|TRBV20-1|TRBJ2-4|NA
CSARDSGGMRHKNIQYF
TGCAGTGCTAGAGATTCCGGCGGGATGAGGCACAAAAACATTCAGTACTTC
>NA|TRBV10-3|TRBJ2-3|NA
CRASGVRARDTQYF
TGTCGCGCCTCGGGGGTGCGAGCCAGAGACACGCAGTATTTC
>many|TRBV10-1|TRBJ2-3|TRBD2
CASSERASGRASDTQYF
TGCGCCAGCAGTGAGAGGGCTAGCGGGAGGGCCTCGGATACGCAGTATTTT
>NA|TRBV6-1|TRBJ2-5|NA
CARGHRGGDQDTQYF
TGTGCCAGGGGGCACAGGGGAGGGGACCAAGATACGCAGTACTTC
>once|TRBV6-5|TRBJ2-7|NA
CASSSPGLGLCGKDMQYF
TGTGCCAGCAGTTCCCCCGGACTGGGGCTGTGCGGCAAAGACATGCAGTACTTC
>NA|TRBV6-1|TRBJ2-2|TRBD1
CASGLQAVSTGALFF
TGTGCCAGCGGCCTCCAGGCCGTGAGTACAGGGGCGCTGTTTTTT
>NA|TRBV10-3|TRBJ2-5|NA
CAIGTRGIGETQYF
TGTGCCATCGGGACGAGGGGAATTGGCGAGACCCAGTACTTC
>NA|TRBV6-4|TRBJ2-1|NA
CASSESSGEVNEQFF
TGTGCCAGCAGTGAGTCTTCGGGAGAGGTCAATGAGCAGTTCTTC
>medium-sized|TRBV7-2|TRBJ2-3|NA
CASSSTRAVTDTQYF
TGTGCCAGCAGCTCTACAAGAGCGGTCACAGATACGCAGTATTTT
>NA|TRBV6-1|TRBJ2-7|TRBD1
CASSDRGSVEQYF
TGTGCCAGCAGCGACAGGGGGTCGGTCGAGCAGTACTTC
>NA|TRBV6-4|TRBJ2-3|TRBD2
CASSPSGGRDTQYF
TGTGCCAGCAGTCCTAGCGGGGGGCGGGATACGCAGTATTTT
>many|TRBV6-1|TRBJ1-1|TRBD1
CASTGTGYETEAFF
TGTGCCAGCACCGGGACAGGGTACGAGACTGAAGCTTTCTTT
>many|TRBV14|TRBJ2-7|TRBD2
CASSPSPFAGVNEQYF
TGTGCCAGCAGCCCTTCCCCATTTGCGGGAGTGAACGAGCAGTACTTC
>many|TRBV6-5|TRBJ2-7|NA
CASSYSEIIGGYEQYF
TGTGCCAGCAGTTACTCTGAAATTATTGGGGGCTACGAGCAGTACTTC
>NA|TRBV6-2/TRBV6-3|TRBJ2-4|NA
CASTQGLAKNIQYF
TGTGCCAGCACCCAGGGGTTAGCCAAAAACATTCAGTACTTC
>NA|TRBV27|TRBJ2-3|TRBD2
CASRLAGATDTQYF
TGTGCCAGCAGATTAGCGGGAGCCACAGACACGCAGTATTTC